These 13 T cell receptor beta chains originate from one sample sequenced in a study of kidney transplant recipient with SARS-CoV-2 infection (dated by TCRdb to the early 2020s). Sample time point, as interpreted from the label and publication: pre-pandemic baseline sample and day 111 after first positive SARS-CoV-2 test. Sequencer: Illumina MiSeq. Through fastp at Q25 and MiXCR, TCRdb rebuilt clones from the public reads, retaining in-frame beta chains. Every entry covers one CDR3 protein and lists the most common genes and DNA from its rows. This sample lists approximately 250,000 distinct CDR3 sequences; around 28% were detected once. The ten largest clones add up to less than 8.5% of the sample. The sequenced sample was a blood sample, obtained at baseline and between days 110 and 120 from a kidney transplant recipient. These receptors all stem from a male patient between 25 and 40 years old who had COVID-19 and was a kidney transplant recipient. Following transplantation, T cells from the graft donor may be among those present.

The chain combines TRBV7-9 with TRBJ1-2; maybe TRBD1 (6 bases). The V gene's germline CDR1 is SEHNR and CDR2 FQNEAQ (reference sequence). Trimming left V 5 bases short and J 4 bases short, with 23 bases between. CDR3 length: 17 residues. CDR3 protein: CASSDRQYHGKTYGYTF. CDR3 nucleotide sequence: TGTGCCAGCAGCGACAGGCAATACCATGGAAAGACCTATGGCTACACCTTC. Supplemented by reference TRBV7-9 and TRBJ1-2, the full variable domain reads DTGVSQNPRHKITKRGQNVTFRCDPISEHNRLYWYRQTLGQGPEFLTYFQNEAQLEKSRLLSDRFSAERPKGSFSTLEIQRTEQGDSAMYLCASSDRQYHGKTYGYTFGSGTRLTVV.

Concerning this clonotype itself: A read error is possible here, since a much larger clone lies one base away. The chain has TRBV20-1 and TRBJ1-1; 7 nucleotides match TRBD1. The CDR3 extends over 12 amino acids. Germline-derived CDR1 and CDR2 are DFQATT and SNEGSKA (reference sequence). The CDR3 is CSAFRGDTETFF. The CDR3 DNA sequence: TGCAGTGCTTTCAGGGGGGACACTGAAACTTTCTTT.

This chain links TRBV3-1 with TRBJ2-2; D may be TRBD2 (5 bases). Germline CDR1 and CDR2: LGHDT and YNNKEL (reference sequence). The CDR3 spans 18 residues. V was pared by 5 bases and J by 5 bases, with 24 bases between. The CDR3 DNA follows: TGTGCCAGCAGCAAAAGCGGTCCCACTTCAGGCTTGACCGGGGAGCTGTTTTTT. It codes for CASSKSGPTSGLTGELFF.

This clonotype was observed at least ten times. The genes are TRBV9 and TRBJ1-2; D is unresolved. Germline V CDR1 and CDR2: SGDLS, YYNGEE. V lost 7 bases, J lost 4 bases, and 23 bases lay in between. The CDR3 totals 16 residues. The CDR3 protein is CASGRWYSRKTYGYTF. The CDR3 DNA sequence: TGTGCCAGCGGGCGCTGGTACTCAAGAAAGACCTATGGCTACACCTTC.

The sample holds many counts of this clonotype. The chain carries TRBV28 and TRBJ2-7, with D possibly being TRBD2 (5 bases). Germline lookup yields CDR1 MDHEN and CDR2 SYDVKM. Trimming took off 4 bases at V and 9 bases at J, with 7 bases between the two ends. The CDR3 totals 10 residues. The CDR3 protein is CASSSAGQYF. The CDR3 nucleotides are TGTGCCAGCAGTTCCGCGGGGCAGTACTTC.

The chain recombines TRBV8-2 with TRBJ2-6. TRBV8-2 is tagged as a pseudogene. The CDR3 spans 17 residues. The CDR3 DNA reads TGTGGCAACAACAATAGGATAACACAAAGTCGGGCCAACGCCCTGACTTTC. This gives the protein CGNNNRITQSRANALTF.

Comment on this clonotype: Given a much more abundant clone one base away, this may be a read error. The CDR3 DNA sequence: TGTGCCAGCAACTACACACGTCCTGAAGCTTTCTTT. It is translated as CASNYTRPEAFF. This chain joins TRBV2 and TRBJ1-1; no definite D call. Between the trimmed V and J ends, which lost 7 bases and 6 bases, there was a span of 12 bases. The CDR3 spans 12 residues. In germline, CDR1 is SNHLY, CDR2 FYNNEI.

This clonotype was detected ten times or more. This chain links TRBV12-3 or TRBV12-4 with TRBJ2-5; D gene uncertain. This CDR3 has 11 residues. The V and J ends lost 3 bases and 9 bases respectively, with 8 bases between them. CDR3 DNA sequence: TGTGCCAGCAGTTTGGAAGGGTCCCAGTACTTC. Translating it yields CASSLEGSQYF.

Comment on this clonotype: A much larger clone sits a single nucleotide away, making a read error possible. CDR3 DNA: TGTGCCAGCAGGGGAACCAGGGGGCCTGGGCGCAGGGCGGGCTACACCTTC. It encodes CASRGTRGPGRRAGYTF. The chain is built from TRBV28 and TRBJ1-2; 8 bases fit TRBD1. CDR3 length equals 17 residues. Germline assignment: CDR1 MDHEN and CDR2 SYDVKM. Trimming took 6 bases from V and 8 from J; bases not matched to a gene: 20.

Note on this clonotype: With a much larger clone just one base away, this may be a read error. CDR3 in amino acids: CSARDLGHPCEQYF. Written as DNA, the CDR3 is TGCAGTGCTAGAGATCTGGGACACCCCTGCGAGCAGTACTTC. This chain connects TRBV20-1 to TRBJ2-7, with D possibly matching TRBD1 (6 bases). The CDR3 sequence is 14 residues long. Trimming removed 0 bases at V and 6 bases at J, with 15 bases between. Germline V gene lookup returns CDR1 DFQATT and CDR2 SNEGSKA (reference sequence).

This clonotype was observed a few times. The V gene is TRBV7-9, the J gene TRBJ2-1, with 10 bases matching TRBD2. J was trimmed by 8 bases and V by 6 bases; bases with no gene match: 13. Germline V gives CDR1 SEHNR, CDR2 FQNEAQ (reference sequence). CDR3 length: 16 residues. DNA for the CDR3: TGTGCCAGCAGGGGGTCAGCGGGGGGGCCTTGGGATGAGCAGTTCTTC. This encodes CASRGSAGGPWDEQFF.

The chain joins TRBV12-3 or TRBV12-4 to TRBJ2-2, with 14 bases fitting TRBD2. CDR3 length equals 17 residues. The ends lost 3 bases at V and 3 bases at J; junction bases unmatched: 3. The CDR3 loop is CASSFRGLAGDTGELFF. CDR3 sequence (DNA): TGTGCCAGCAGTTTCAGGGGACTAGCGGGAGACACCGGGGAGCTGTTTTTT.

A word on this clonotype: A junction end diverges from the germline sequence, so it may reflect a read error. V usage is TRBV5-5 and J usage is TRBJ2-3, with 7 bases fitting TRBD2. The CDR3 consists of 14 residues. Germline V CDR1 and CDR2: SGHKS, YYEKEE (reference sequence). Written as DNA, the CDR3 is TGTGCCGGCAGCCGTGGACTAGGGGTAGATACGCAGTGTTTT. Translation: CAGSRGLGVDTQCF. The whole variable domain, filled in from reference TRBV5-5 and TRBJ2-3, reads DAGVTQSPTHLIKTRGQQVTLRCSPISGHKSVSWYQQVLGQGPQFIFQYYEKEERGRGNFPDRFSARQFPNYSSELNVNALLLGDSALYLCAGSRGLGVDTQCFGPGTRLTVL.